These 23 T cell receptor beta chains came from one sample sequenced in a study of blood T cell repertoires in COVID-19. Profiling relied on immunoSEQ multiplex PCR, and the TCRdb table lists in-frame clones only, not all of them. Here the sample spans 190,000 or so clones, around 89% being singletons. The material sequenced was peripheral blood. The source is a woman under 40 with acute or convalescent COVID-19.

The chain combines TRBV14 with TRBJ1-2; D is uncertain. Between the trimmed V and J ends, which lost 1 base and 7 bases, there was a span of 10 bases. The germline CDR1 and CDR2 sequences are SGHDN and FVKESK. CDR3 length: 13 residues. The CDR3 DNA reads TGTGCCAGCAGCCAAGCTGAGGGAGGTGGCTACACCTTC. Residues: CASSQAEGGGYTF.

V usage is TRBV3-1 (or the pseudogene TRBV3-2) and J usage is TRBJ2-2, with 7 nucleotides matching TRBD1. With V trimmed by 7 bases and J by 13 bases, 6 bases remained unmatched. CDR3 length: 11 residues. Germline V CDR1 and CDR2: LGHDT, YNNKEL (reference sequence). The CDR3 coding sequence is TGTGCCAGCAAGCCGACAGGGAGGCTGTTTTTT. Translating it yields CASKPTGRLFF.

This clone is a singleton in its sample. The rearrangement uses TRBV14 and TRBJ2-2, with a possible D match to TRBD2 (6 bases). V lost 2 bases, J lost 3 bases, and 16 bases lay in between. CDR3 length: 17 amino acids. Germline V gene lookup returns CDR1 SGHDN and CDR2 FVKESK. CDR3 loop: CASSQTIWGVDTGELFF. Here the CDR3 DNA reads TGTGCCAGCAGCCAAACGATATGGGGGGTAGACACCGGGGAGCTGTTTTTT.

The chain couples TRBV5-1 to TRBJ2-1; 9 nucleotides match TRBD2. There are 16 residues in the CDR3. CDR1 is SGHRS and CDR2 is YFSETQ in the germline V gene. V lost 4 bases to trimming and J lost 0 bases; unmatched junction nucleotides: 5. CDR3 sequence reads: CASSNIAGASYNEQFF. Written as DNA, the CDR3 is TGCGCCAGCAGCAACATAGCGGGAGCCTCCTACAATGAGCAGTTCTTC. Full variable domain (remainder filled in from reference TRBV5-1 and TRBJ2-1): KAGVTQTPRYLIKTRGQQVTLSCSPISGHRSVSWYQQTPGQGLQFLFEYFSETQRNKGNFPGRFSGRQFSNSRSEMNVSTLELGDSALYLCASSNIAGASYNEQFFGPGTRLTVL.

The CDR3 loop is CASSYPGGETQYF. The CDR3 bases are TGTGCCAGCAGTTACCCGGGGGGAGAGACCCAGTACTTC. V usage is TRBV6-5 and J usage is TRBJ2-5; 7 bases are a match to TRBD2. This CDR3 contains 13 residues. Per the germline V gene, CDR1 is MNHEY and CDR2 is SVGAGI. With 2 bases clipped from V and 4 bases from J, the junction kept 1 base outside the gene matches.

The chain combines TRBV20-1 with TRBJ1-2; unclear D gene. The germline V gene has CDR1 DFQATT and CDR2 SNEGSKA (reference sequence). V dropped 3 bases and J dropped 4 bases, with 12 bases sitting between them. The CDR3 spans 13 residues. The CDR3 DNA follows: TGCAGTGCTAGTCTTGACTTCTCCTATGGCTACACCTTC. Residues: CSASLDFSYGYTF.

This chain links TRBV19 with TRBJ1-2, with 8 bases lining up with TRBD1. CDR1 and CDR2 (germline): LNHDA, SQIVND (reference sequence). Trimming removed 1 base from V and 2 bases from J; junction bases left unmatched: 3. This CDR3 is built from 15 residues. CDR3 region: CASSIGGQGNYGYTF. DNA for the CDR3: TGTGCCAGTAGTATAGGCGGACAGGGAAACTATGGCTACACCTTC.

This clone occurred once. The J gene is TRBJ2-1, the V gene TRBV11-3, with 9 bases aligning to TRBD1. This CDR3 has 15 residues. The germline gives CDR1 SGHNT, CDR2 YENEEA. With V trimmed by 5 bases and J by 5 bases, 7 bases remained unmatched. The CDR3 DNA reads as TGTGCCAGCAGCACCCGGGACAGGGTCGACAATGAGCAGTTCTTC. Translating it yields CASSTRDRVDNEQFF.

The chain couples TRBV5-4 to TRBJ2-1; perhaps TRBD1 as D (5 bases). From germline, CDR1 is SGHNT and CDR2 YYREEE (reference sequence). The CDR3 is 11 residues long. V was shortened by 0 bases and J by 10 bases, with 5 bases between the two germline ends. This CDR3 reads CASSLDREQFF. Written as DNA, the CDR3 is TGTGCCAGCAGCTTGGACAGGGAGCAGTTCTTC.

V and J are TRBV5-1 and TRBJ1-6; D call uncertain. This CDR3 spans 16 amino acids. V was clipped by 0 bases and J by 0 bases, with 7 bases between them. CDR1 SGHRS and CDR2 YFSETQ come from the germline V gene. The CDR3 DNA follows: TGCGCCAGCAGCTTGGAACAGAACTCCTATAATTCACCCCTCCACTTT. Its protein product is CASSLEQNSYNSPLHF.

V and J are TRBV7-9 and TRBJ1-1; 9 nucleotides align to TRBD1. In germline, CDR1 is SEHNR, CDR2 FQNEAQ (reference sequence). Trimming at V came to 5 bases and at J to 7 bases, leaving 8 bases not matched to a gene. The CDR3 sequence is 14 residues long. CDR3 sequence: CASSPGQGFGEAFF. For the CDR3, the DNA is TGTGCCAGCAGCCCGGGACAGGGTTTTGGTGAAGCTTTCTTT.

The rearrangement links TRBV2 to TRBJ1-1, with 8 positions matching TRBD1. This CDR3 region has 14 residues. V lost 7 bases and J lost 8; bases outside the gene matches: 12. Germline CDR1 is SNHLY and CDR2 is FYNNEI. The CDR3 reads CASTQRGTGTEAFF. The CDR3 DNA follows: TGTGCCAGCACCCAAAGGGGGACAGGAACAGAAGCTTTCTTT.

This chain connects TRBV27 to TRBJ2-1, with 8 bases matching TRBD1. Germline assignment: CDR1 MNHEY and CDR2 SMNVEV (reference sequence). Trimming removed 5 bases from V and 15 bases from J; junction bases left unmatched: 6. The CDR3 has 11 residues. The CDR3 DNA follows: TGTGCCAGCAGTAAGACAGGGGTTTGGTTCTTC. Protein: CASSKTGVWFF.

The J gene is TRBJ1-6, the V gene TRBV6-5; 7 positions agree with TRBD1. CDR1 and CDR2 (germline): MNHEY, SVGAGI. CDR3 length equals 15 residues. V lost 7 bases to trimming and J lost 7 bases; unmatched junction nucleotides: 10. CDR3: CASTVRDRDNSPLHF. The CDR3 DNA follows: TGTGCCAGCACGGTCCGGGACAGAGACAATTCACCCCTCCACTTT.

The chain has TRBV10-3 and TRBJ1-6; D perhaps matches TRBD1 (6 bases). Germline V gene sequence: CDR1 ENHRY, CDR2 SYGVKD. Trimming stripped 3 bases from V and 6 bases from J, with 9 bases between. The CDR3 extends over 14 amino acids. The CDR3 coding sequence is TGTGCCATCAGTGATGCGGGGGCTAATTCACCCCTCCACTTT. Protein product: CAISDAGANSPLHF.

The chain joins TRBV18 to TRBJ2-5; the D gene is possibly TRBD2 (5 bases). The CDR3 spans 13 residues. The germline gives CDR1 KGHSH, CDR2 LQKENI. The ends were cut back, 1 base at V and 4 bases at J, with 7 bases in the middle. CDR3 in DNA: TGTGCCAGCTCACCACTAGCGTCAGAGACCCAGTACTTC. As protein: CASSPLASETQYF.

J is TRBJ1-4 and V is TRBV27; D possibly corresponds to TRBD1 (5 bases). The CDR3 is 14 residues long. V lost 5 bases and J 5 bases, leaving 12 bases between the germline ends. Germline V lookup: CDR1 MNHEY, CDR2 SMNVEV (reference sequence). CDR3 DNA sequence: TGTGCCAGCAGTGCCAGGGATATCAATGAAAAACTGTTTTTT. It yields the protein CASSARDINEKLFF.

The chain joins TRBV7-9 to TRBJ1-1; TRBD1 agrees at 7 bases. CDR3 length: 18 residues. J gave up 1 base and V 1 base, and 12 bases lay outside the gene matches. Germline CDR1 SEHNR, CDR2 FQNEAQ (reference sequence). CDR3 in amino acids: CASSLVPRDRAENTEAFF. CDR3 sequence (DNA): TGTGCCAGCAGCTTAGTCCCACGAGACAGGGCGGAGAACACTGAAGCTTTCTTT.

The rearrangement joins TRBV14 to TRBJ2-5; TRBD2 matches at 7 bases. With V trimmed by 4 bases and J by 4 bases, 6 bases remained unmatched. The length of the CDR3 is 14 residues. Germline V gives CDR1 SGHDN, CDR2 FVKESK. The CDR3 sequence: CASSPLLAIETQYF. The CDR3 DNA follows: TGTGCCAGCAGCCCATTACTAGCGATAGAGACCCAGTACTTC.

The rearrangement uses TRBV5-1 and TRBJ2-3; D gene unclear. Germline CDR1 is SGHRS and CDR2 is YFSETQ. With 4 bases removed from V and 4 bases from J, the gap between germline ends came to 10 bases. The CDR3 runs 13 residues. This CDR3 is CASSASLSDTQYF. CDR3 nucleotide sequence: TGCGCCAGCAGCGCGTCGCTATCAGATACGCAGTATTTT.

This chain links TRBV19 with TRBJ2-7; TRBD1 is a possible D gene (5 bases). The V and J ends lost 3 bases and 0 bases respectively, with 12 bases between them. Germline V lookup: CDR1 LNHDA, CDR2 SQIVND (reference sequence). The CDR3 contains 15 residues. This chain's CDR3 is CASSMIWGASYEQYF. CDR3 bases: TGTGCCAGTAGTATGATCTGGGGCGCCTCCTACGAGCAGTACTTC.

The chain links TRBV28 to TRBJ1-4, with 8 nucleotides matching TRBD1. This CDR3 comprises 15 residues. With V trimmed by 6 bases and J by 4 bases, 7 bases remained unmatched. In germline, CDR1 is MDHEN, CDR2 SYDVKM. CDR3 DNA: TGTGCCAGCAGCATGACAGGGGCGAATAATGAAAAACTGTTTTTT. This codes for CASSMTGANNEKLFF.

This clone was recorded a few times. The V gene is TRBV28, the J gene TRBJ1-4; 9 nucleotides agree with TRBD1. CDR1 and CDR2 from the germline V gene are MDHEN and SYDVKM. This CDR3 spans 15 amino acids. V gave up 6 bases and J gave up 0 bases; unmatched junction bases: 2. CDR3 nucleotides: TGTGCCAGCAGCACAGGGGGCACAACTAATGAAAAACTGTTTTTT. Translating gives CASSTGGTTNEKLFF.